This T cell receptor beta chain was recorded in a study of blood T cell repertoires in COVID-19. On the study more broadly: In each case, the material was cDNA or gDNA derived from T cells, B-cell-depleted T cells, or PBMCs.

Source study methods: Nucleated cell number was recorded as an estimate derived from reference gene primer amplification. Produced via immunoSEQ multiplex PCR; TCRdb's table is partial and in-frame only. The V and J calls and clone size come from that table; D and trimming were worked out from the DNA. Of about 94,000 clones listed, approximately 80% are singletons. CDR3 length: 18 amino acids. V was clipped by 0 bases and J by 1 base; unmatched bases: 6. The V gene's germline CDR1 is LGHNA and CDR2 YNFKEQ. This chain connects TRBV4-2 to TRBJ1-6; TRBD1 matches 7 bases. Sequencing was done on a sample of peripheral blood. This clonotype was obtained from a human donor in a cohort sampled during active COVID-19. CDR3 nucleotides: TGTGCCAGCAGCCAAGATCCGACAGGGAGGTCCTATAATTCACCCCTCCACTTT. Amino acids: CASSQDPTGRSYNSPLHF.